The 30 T cell receptor beta chains given below trace back to one sample, sequenced in a study of control samples from healthy donors and cancer patients. Profiling relied on immunoSEQ multiplex PCR, and the TCRdb table lists in-frame clones only, not all of them. The table has some 140,000 clones, about 94% seen once. Sequencing was done on a sample of blood. Source of these receptors: a man aged 35 to 55 in good health.

This chain uses TRBV27 with TRBJ2-3; D ambiguous. The CDR3 spans 14 residues. Deletions cut 4 bases from V and 2 bases from J, with 10 bases between. Germline CDR1 and CDR2: MNHEY and SMNVEV (reference sequence). In DNA form, the CDR3 reads TGTGCCAGCAGTTACAACTCCTTCACAGATACGCAGTATTTT. Protein: CASSYNSFTDTQYF.

The chain links TRBV6-6 to TRBJ1-5, with 9 nucleotides matching TRBD1. The germline gives CDR1 MNHNY, CDR2 SVGAGI (reference sequence). The CDR3 length is 16 residues. V shed 0 bases and J 3 bases; nucleotides not matched to a gene: 3. The CDR3 protein is CASSYSGQGFNQPQHF. The DNA for the CDR3 is TGTGCCAGCAGTTACTCGGGACAGGGTTTCAATCAGCCCCAGCATTTT.

The chain is built from TRBV13 and TRBJ1-2; 7 nucleotides align to TRBD1. The CDR3 consists of 15 residues. The V gene's germline CDR1 is PRHDT and CDR2 FYEKMQ (reference sequence). Losses at the gene ends were 4 bases for V and 5 bases for J; bases not matched to a gene: 10. The chain's CDR3 is CASSYGGEGAYGYTF. DNA of the CDR3: TGTGCCAGCAGCTATGGAGGGGAGGGGGCGTATGGCTACACCTTC.

V usage is TRBV5-1 and J usage is TRBJ1-4, with D possibly matching TRBD1 (6 bases). The germline gives CDR1 SGHRS, CDR2 YFSETQ. V lost 5 bases to trimming and J lost 3 bases, with 11 bases between them. CDR3 size: 14 residues. The CDR3 DNA follows: TGCGCCAGCAGTCCAGGGGTGGCTAATGAAAAACTGTTTTTT. It is translated as CASSPGVANEKLFF.

This chain's CDR3 is CASRAASTGELFF. The CDR3 DNA reads TGTGCCAGCAGGGCAGCGTCAACCGGGGAGCTGTTTTTT. The chain has TRBV6-5 and TRBJ2-2; D unresolved. In germline, CDR1 is MNHEY, CDR2 SVGAGI. V was trimmed by 6 bases and J by 5 bases, leaving 10 bases between them. The CDR3 length is 13 residues.

The chain recombines TRBV19 with TRBJ1-1; no clear D gene. The CDR3 has 13 residues. V was pared by 2 bases and J by 7 bases, with 11 bases between. Germline CDR1 LNHDA, CDR2 SQIVND (reference sequence). CDR3 sequence reads: CASSISRSIEAFF. DNA of the CDR3: TGTGCCAGTAGTATAAGCCGGTCAATTGAAGCTTTCTTT.

This clone was picked up one time. The chain links TRBV20-1 to TRBJ1-2; D is uncertain. Trimming pared 2 bases from V and 4 bases from J, leaving 5 bases between. The CDR3 has 11 residues. Germline V CDR1 and CDR2: DFQATT, SNEGSKA (reference sequence). This CDR3 is CSARRAYGYTF. The CDR3 DNA reads TGCAGTGCTAGAAGAGCCTATGGCTACACCTTC.

The chain employs TRBV5-1 and TRBJ2-7; D not certain. Between the trimmed V and J ends, which lost 0 bases and 2 bases, there was a span of 6 bases. The CDR3 has 13 residues. Germline V lookup: CDR1 SGHRS, CDR2 YFSETQ. DNA of the CDR3: TGCGCCAGCAGCTTGGGGATTGCCTACGAGCAGTACTTC. Translating gives CASSLGIAYEQYF.

The CDR3 loop reads CASSQYPPGNTIYF. CDR3 DNA: TGCGCCAGCAGTCAATACCCGCCTGGAAACACCATATATTTT. V usage is TRBV23-1 and J usage is TRBJ1-3; D unresolved. Being an ORF, TRBV23-1 has a function that is uncertain. Trimming removed 1 base at V and 2 bases at J, with 6 bases between. The CDR3 is made up of 14 amino acids.

J is TRBJ2-1 and V is TRBV5-1, with TRBD1 as a possible D gene (6 bases). CDR3 size: 15 residues. Germline CDR1 and CDR2: SGHRS and YFSETQ. Trimming shortened V by 4 bases and J by 4 bases, and 15 bases separated the two germline ends. CDR3 nucleotides: TGCGCCAGCAGCCCGGCCGGGACATCATACAATGAGCAGTTCTTC. Its protein is CASSPAGTSYNEQFF.

V gene TRBV5-1 combines with J gene TRBJ2-2, with TRBD1 as a possible D gene (6 bases). Germline V gene sequence: CDR1 SGHRS, CDR2 YFSETQ. The CDR3 is made up of 18 amino acids. Deletions cut 0 bases from V and 1 base from J, with 16 bases between. Written as DNA, the CDR3 is TGCGCCAGCAGCTTGGGGGGCAGGGGTCGTCAGAACACCGGGGAGCTGTTTTTT. The encoded protein is CASSLGGRGRQNTGELFF.

This chain joins TRBV6-5 and TRBJ1-6; the D gene is possibly TRBD1 (5 bases). The CDR3 length is 15 residues. Trimming stripped 6 bases from V and 9 bases from J, with 18 bases between. Germline V gives CDR1 MNHEY, CDR2 SVGAGI. The DNA for the CDR3 is TGTGCCAGCAGACCCTACGACAGTTCGAGTTCACCCCTCCACTTT. It specifies CASRPYDSSSSPLHF.

The CDR3: CASSKRQGGNSPLHF. The CDR3 bases are TGTGCCAGCAGCAAGAGACAGGGGGGGAATTCACCCCTCCACTTT. V is TRBV9 and J is TRBJ1-6, with 9 bases that match TRBD1. The J segment lost 7 bases and the V segment lost 4 bases, leaving 6 bases of the junction unmatched. The CDR3 is 15 amino acids. Germline V CDR1 and CDR2: SGDLS, YYNGEE.

Here the CDR3 DNA reads TGTGCCAGCAAACACTCGTCCGGGACAGGAGGTGGCTACACCTTC. Encoded protein: CASKHSSGTGGGYTF. The chain is built from TRBV27 and TRBJ1-2, with 8 bases lining up with TRBD1. J was trimmed by 7 bases and V by 7 bases; bases with no gene match: 14. The CDR3 contains 15 residues. Germline CDR1 and CDR2: MNHEY and SMNVEV (reference sequence).

The chain's CDR3 is CASSPIPNTEAFF. The CDR3 coding sequence is TGTGCCAGCAGCCCCATCCCGAACACTGAAGCTTTCTTT. The chain is built from TRBV6-5 and TRBJ1-1, with D uncertain. This CDR3 spans 13 amino acids. The V end lost 6 bases, the J end lost 1 base, and 9 bases lay between the germline ends. Germline V CDR1 and CDR2: MNHEY, SVGAGI.

J is TRBJ1-5 and V is TRBV4-2; TRBD1 matches 12 bases. The CDR3 is 21 amino acids. The germline CDR1 and CDR2 sequences are LGHNA and YNFKEQ. V lost 4 bases to trimming and J lost 1 base; unmatched junction nucleotides: 17. The CDR3 DNA reads TGTGCCAGCAGCCCACCGCGGGAAACGGGGACAGGGGGCGGGAGCAATCAGCCCCAGCATTTT. Protein: CASSPPRETGTGGGSNQPQHF.

This chain uses TRBV27 with TRBJ1-1, with D possibly being TRBD1 (5 bases). CDR3 length: 14 residues. Trimming left V 6 bases short and J 3 bases short, with 14 bases between. The V gene's germline CDR1 is MNHEY and CDR2 SMNVEV (reference sequence). DNA of the CDR3: TGTGCCAGCAGCCGGGGCTTGGGGGACACTGAAGCTTTCTTT. It codes for CASSRGLGDTEAFF.

The CDR3 loop is CASQGQGVAGYTF. DNA for the CDR3: TGTGCCAGCCAAGGACAGGGGGTTGCTGGCTACACCTTC. The rearrangement joins TRBV19 to TRBJ1-2; 10 bases map to TRBD1. With 9 bases clipped from V and 7 bases from J, the junction kept 8 bases outside the gene matches. The CDR3 runs to 13 residues. The germline V gene encodes CDR1 LNHDA and CDR2 SQIVND (reference sequence). Looking up the rest from reference TRBV19 and TRBJ1-2 gives the full variable domain: DGGITQSPKYLFRKEGQNVTLSCEQNLNHDAMYWYRQDPGQGLRLIYYSQIVNDFQKGDIAEGYSVSREKKESFPLTVTSAQKNPTAFYLCASQGQGVAGYTFGSGTRLTVV.

The gene calls are TRBV27 and TRBJ2-1, with D unclear. Germline V CDR1 and CDR2: MNHEY, SMNVEV (reference sequence). This CDR3 spans 15 amino acids. Trimming stripped 3 bases from V and 0 bases from J, with 9 bases between. CDR3 sequence: CASSLSGISYNEQFF. CDR3 nucleotides: TGTGCCAGCAGTTTGTCAGGAATCTCCTACAATGAGCAGTTCTTC.

The chain links TRBV4-1 to TRBJ2-5; 13 positions agree with TRBD2. Per germline, CDR1 MGHRA and CDR2 YSYEKL. The J segment lost 5 bases and the V segment lost 3 bases, leaving 3 bases of the junction unmatched. This CDR3 spans 15 amino acids. The CDR3 region is CASSQTSGGTETQYF. For the CDR3, the DNA is TGCGCCAGCAGCCAGACTAGCGGGGGGACGGAGACCCAGTACTTC.

This chain links TRBV7-5 with TRBJ1-1; no DNA check was done on the table's D call, TRBD1. TRBV7-5 is designated a pseudogene. CDR3 size: 15 residues. The CDR3 DNA sequence: TGTGCCAGAAGGGGACAGGCTCTCCCAAACACTGAAGCTTTCTTT. Amino acids: CARRGQALPNTEAFF.

The DNA of the CDR3 is TGTGCCAGTGCTCCGGGACAGGGGGCTTTTCAGCCCCAGCATTTT. Its protein is CASAPGQGAFQPQHF. The chain is built from TRBV19 and TRBJ1-5; 12 bases match TRBD1. The trim removed 8 bases at V and 6 bases at J, leaving 8 bases unmatched. Germline CDR1 and CDR2: LNHDA and SQIVND (reference sequence). This CDR3 is built from 15 residues.

DNA of the CDR3: TGTGCCAGCGGATGGGGGGGCCTCCGGGGAGCTGTTTTT. Its translation is CASGWGGLRGAVF. The chain employs TRBV21-1 and TRBJ2-2; whether TRBD2, the table's D call, matches the DNA was not checked. TRBV21-1 is described as a pseudogene. This CDR3 has 13 amino acids.

The chain employs TRBV5-1 and TRBJ1-4, with D uncertain. Trimming took 2 bases from V and 7 from J, leaving 12 bases between them. The CDR3 extends over 14 amino acids. Germline-derived CDR1 and CDR2 are SGHRS and YFSETQ. CDR3 nucleotide sequence: TGCGCCAGCAGCTTTAAAGGGCAGAGTGAAAAACTGTTTTTT. It translates to CASSFKGQSEKLFF.

A single count supports this clone. The genes are TRBV27 and TRBJ2-7, with 7 bases that match TRBD1. V was pared by 5 bases and J by 1 base, with 2 bases of the junction left unmatched. Germline V gene data show CDR1 as MNHEY and CDR2 as SMNVEV (reference sequence). The CDR3 consists of 13 residues. The DNA for the CDR3 is TGTGCCAGCAGTCGGGACAGTTCCTACGAGCAGTACTTC. Translated: CASSRDSSYEQYF.

The genes are TRBV24-1 and TRBJ1-2, with 9 bases lining up with TRBD1. The CDR3 length is 14 residues. V lost 4 bases, J lost 6 bases, and 5 bases stayed unmatched. Looked up from germline, CDR1 is KGHDR and CDR2 is SFDVKD. The CDR3 sequence is CATSETGGADGYTF. The CDR3 bases are TGTGCCACCAGTGAAACAGGGGGCGCGGATGGCTACACCTTC.

This chain joins TRBV5-1 and TRBJ1-4; D unresolved. The germline V and J ends were trimmed by 5 bases and 0 bases, with 8 bases remaining between them. The CDR3 runs 14 residues. Germline V CDR1 and CDR2: SGHRS, YFSETQ. CDR3 sequence: CASSFGATNEKLFF. The CDR3 DNA follows: TGCGCCAGCAGTTTCGGAGCAACTAATGAAAAACTGTTTTTT.

The rearrangement joins TRBV4-1 to TRBJ1-2, with unresolved D. Trimming took 1 base from V and 4 from J, leaving 13 bases between them. In germline, CDR1 is MGHRA, CDR2 YSYEKL. CDR3 length equals 15 residues. The DNA of the CDR3 is TGCGCCAGCAGCCAAGTCGACGGGGAGGTCTATGGCTACACCTTC. Translating gives CASSQVDGEVYGYTF.

V gene TRBV21-1 combines with J gene TRBJ1-2; no check of the table's D call, TRBD1, against the DNA was made. TRBV21-1 is noted as a pseudogene. There are 16 residues in the CDR3. The CDR3 nucleotides are TGTGCCAGCAGCAATTCGGGACAGGGAAGAAGGAAGGGCTACACCTTC. Protein: CASSNSGQGRRKGYTF.

This rearrangement joins TRBV18 to TRBJ1-6; 7 nucleotides align to TRBD1. The CDR3 length is 15 residues. Germline V CDR1 and CDR2: KGHSH, LQKENI. With V trimmed by 4 bases and J by 7 bases, 7 bases remained unmatched. CDR3 region: CASSLTDRRNSPLHF. CDR3 nucleotides: TGTGCCAGCTCACTAACGGACAGGCGAAATTCACCCCTCCACTTT.